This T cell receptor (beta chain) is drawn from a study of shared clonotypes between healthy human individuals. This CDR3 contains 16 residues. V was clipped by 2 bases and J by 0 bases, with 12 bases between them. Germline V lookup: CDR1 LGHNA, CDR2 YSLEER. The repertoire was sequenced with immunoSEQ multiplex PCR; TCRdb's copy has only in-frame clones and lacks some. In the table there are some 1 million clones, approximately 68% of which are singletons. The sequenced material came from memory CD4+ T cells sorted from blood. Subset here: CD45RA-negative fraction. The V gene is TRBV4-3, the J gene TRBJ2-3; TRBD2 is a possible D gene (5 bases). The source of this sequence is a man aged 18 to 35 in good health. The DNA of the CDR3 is TGCGCCAGCAGCCAAAGAGGGTCCTTTAGCACAGATACGCAGTATTTT. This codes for CASSQRGSFSTDTQYF.